These 19 T cell receptor beta chains were sequenced from one sample in a study of blood T cell repertoires in COVID-19. The protocol was immunoSEQ multiplex PCR, while the TCRdb copy is restricted to in-frame clones and leaves out a portion. Of 150,000 to 200,000 clones in the sample, around 77% were seen once. Sequencing was performed on peripheral blood. These receptors originate from a man aged 70 or older with acute or convalescent COVID-19.

The V and J genes are TRBV28 and TRBJ1-1; no definite D call. Trimming left V 3 bases short and J 7 bases short, with 6 bases between. Germline V gene lookup returns CDR1 MDHEN and CDR2 SYDVKM. The CDR3 extends over 11 amino acids. CDR3 bases: TGTGCCAGCAGTTTCAAGCATGAAGCTTTCTTT. It specifies CASSFKHEAFF.

This clone was observed once. The V gene is TRBV28, the J gene TRBJ2-3; 7 nucleotides align to TRBD2. Looked up from germline, CDR1 is MDHEN and CDR2 is SYDVKM. This CDR3 spans 15 amino acids. V shed 3 bases and J 0 bases; nucleotides not matched to a gene: 3. The CDR3 DNA follows: TGTGCCAGCAGTTTTCTAGCGGCCAGCACAGATACGCAGTATTTT. Its protein is CASSFLAASTDTQYF. Full variable domain (rest looked up from reference TRBV28 and TRBJ2-3): DVKVTQSSRYLVKRTGEKVFLECVQDMDHENMFWYRQDPGLGLRLIYFSYDVKMKEKGDIPEGYSVSREKKERFSLILESASTNQTSMYLCASSFLAASTDTQYFGPGTRLTVL.

The rearrangement joins TRBV11-2 to TRBJ2-1, with D possibly TRBD1 on 5 matching bases. V was clipped by 2 bases and J by 7 bases, with 9 bases between them. Germline V gene data show CDR1 as SGHAT and CDR2 as FQNNGV. The CDR3 covers 13 residues. CDR3 sequence reads: CASSLTGMNEQFF. The CDR3 coding sequence is TGTGCCAGCAGCTTAACAGGTATGAATGAGCAGTTCTTC.

This rearrangement joins TRBV4-2 to TRBJ2-7; no definite D call. CDR1 and CDR2 from the germline V gene are LGHNA and YNFKEQ. CDR3 length: 12 amino acids. V lost 0 bases to trimming and J lost 4 bases, with 4 bases between them. The CDR3 coding sequence is TGTGCCAGCAGCCAAGATACTTACGAGCAGTACTTC. It is translated as CASSQDTYEQYF.

The genes are TRBV12-3 or TRBV12-4 and TRBJ1-6; D might be TRBD1 (6 bases). Trimming removed 5 bases at V and 8 bases at J, with 10 bases between. The CDR3 is 13 amino acids. The CDR3 DNA reads as TGTGCCAGCAGTCAAAACAGGGATTCACCCCTCCACTTT. Translated, it gives CASSQNRDSPLHF.

The chain couples TRBV7-9 to TRBJ2-3; TRBD1 is a possible D gene (6 bases). With 5 bases removed from V and 2 bases from J, the gap between germline ends came to 17 bases. This CDR3 region has 16 residues. Germline V gene lookup returns CDR1 SEHNR and CDR2 FQNEAQ (reference sequence). This CDR3 reads CASSAGQFSATDTQYF. The CDR3 DNA is TGTGCCAGCAGCGCTGGACAGTTCAGCGCCACAGATACGCAGTATTTT.

The gene calls are TRBV30 and TRBJ1-2, with D possibly matching TRBD1 (6 bases). The CDR3 contains 11 residues. Trimming took 4 bases from V and 8 from J, leaving 11 bases between them. Germline loops: CDR1 GTSNPN, CDR2 SVGIG (reference sequence). CDR3 residues: CAWIQGSGYTF. CDR3 nucleotides: TGTGCCTGGATTCAGGGGAGCGGCTACACCTTC.

The chain recombines TRBV24-1 with TRBJ2-7; possibly TRBD2 for D (6 bases). V dropped 2 bases and J dropped 0 bases, with 10 bases sitting between them. The CDR3 is 15 residues long. Germline V lookup: CDR1 KGHDR, CDR2 SFDVKD. The CDR3 loop reads CATSDSLAPSYEQYF. CDR3 in DNA: TGTGCCACCAGTGATTCCCTAGCGCCCTCCTACGAGCAGTACTTC.

For the CDR3, the DNA is TGTGCCAGCAGCGTACGCGAGAACACCGGGGAGCTGTTTTTT. It yields the protein CASSVRENTGELFF. The V and J genes are TRBV9 and TRBJ2-2; the D is unclear. V dropped 1 base and J dropped 1 base, with 5 bases sitting between them. The CDR3 runs to 14 residues. Germline assignment: CDR1 SGDLS and CDR2 YYNGEE.

This clone showed up just a few times. The V and J genes are TRBV12-3 or TRBV12-4 and TRBJ2-7; the match to TRBD1 covers 8 bases. The V gene end was trimmed by 6 bases and the J gene end by 3 bases; junction bases not matched to a gene: 4. The CDR3 loop spans 13 amino acids. In DNA form, the CDR3 reads TGTGCCAGCAGATCGACAGGGGACTACGAGCAGTACTTC. It specifies CASRSTGDYEQYF.

V gene TRBV14 combines with J gene TRBJ2-5, with a possible D match to TRBD2 (7 bases). The CDR3 runs 14 residues. Germline lookup yields CDR1 SGHDN and CDR2 FVKESK. V dropped 3 bases and J dropped 5 bases, with 13 bases sitting between them. The CDR3 DNA reads TGTGCCAGCAGCCAGACGGGGGGCCGGGAGACCCAGTACTTC. Protein sequence: CASSQTGGRETQYF. Combining the CDR3 with reference TRBV14 and TRBJ2-5 gives the whole variable domain EAGVTQFPSHSVIEKGQTVTLRCDPISGHDNLYWYRRVMGKEIKFLLHFVKESKQDESGMPNNRFLAERTGGTYSTLKVQPAELEDSGVYFCASSQTGGRETQYFGPGTRLLVL.

The chain joins TRBV12-3 or TRBV12-4 to TRBJ2-1; 8 bases fit TRBD2. The CDR3 is made up of 12 amino acids. V was pared by 9 bases and J by 7 bases, with 5 bases of the junction left unmatched. CDR3 in amino acids: CASAGGWNEQFF. Here the CDR3 DNA reads TGTGCCAGTGCGGGGGGTTGGAATGAGCAGTTCTTC.

CDR3 in amino acids: CASRETGRNQPQHF. Here the CDR3 DNA reads TGTGCCAGCAGAGAAACAGGGCGCAATCAGCCCCAGCATTTT. The gene calls are TRBV6-6 and TRBJ1-5; D might be TRBD1 (6 bases). The V end lost 6 bases, the J end lost 2 bases, and 11 bases lay between the germline ends. The CDR3 is 14 residues long. Per germline, CDR1 MNHNY and CDR2 SVGAGI (reference sequence).

With respect to this clone: At the DNA level, this CDR3 is encoded by other sequences in the same sample as well. DNA of the CDR3: TGCAGCGTTGAAGGACAGGCTTACGAGCAGTACTTC. Translation: CSVEGQAYEQYF. The chain combines TRBV29-1 with TRBJ2-7, with D tentatively TRBD1 (6 bases). Between the trimmed V and J ends, which lost 1 base and 4 bases, there was a span of 8 bases. This CDR3 has 12 amino acids. CDR1 and CDR2 from the germline V gene are SQVTM and ANQGSEA.

This clone was seen more than once but under ten times. The rearrangement uses TRBV19 and TRBJ1-2; D is unresolved. The germline CDR1 and CDR2 sequences are LNHDA and SQIVND (reference sequence). The CDR3 is 12 residues long. V dropped 4 bases and J dropped 2 bases, with 5 bases sitting between them. CDR3 nucleotides: TGTGCCAGTAGTAACAAGAACTATGGCTACACCTTC. Translated: CASSNKNYGYTF.

V is TRBV5-6 and J is TRBJ2-1; no clear D gene. In germline, CDR1 is SGHDT, CDR2 YYEEEE. The CDR3 runs to 14 residues. V was cut by 1 base and J by 1 base, with 6 bases left in between. The CDR3 DNA sequence: TGTGCCAGCAGCTTGCCAGCGTCCTACAATGAGCAGTTCTTC. Protein product: CASSLPASYNEQFF. The full variable domain, in which reference TRBV5-6 and TRBJ2-1 provide the parts outside the CDR3, is DAGVTQSPTHLIKTRGQQVTLRCSPKSGHDTVSWYQQALGQGPQFIFQYYEEEERQRGNFPDRFSGHQFPNYSSELNVNALLLGDSALYLCASSLPASYNEQFFGPGTRLTVL.

The chain carries TRBV9 and TRBJ2-7; 9 bases map to TRBD2. The CDR3 consists of 15 residues. V lost 0 bases and J lost 3; bases outside the gene matches: 4. Germline CDR1 and CDR2: SGDLS and YYNGEE. The CDR3 DNA reads as TGTGCCAGCAGCGTAGGTGCGGGAGGGATCTACGAGCAGTACTTC. It encodes CASSVGAGGIYEQYF.

This clone was found once. The V and J genes are TRBV10-3 and TRBJ2-5; D is uncertain. Germline values: CDR1 ENHRY, CDR2 SYGVKD. The CDR3 has 14 residues. V was cut by 2 bases and J by 0 bases, with 7 bases left in between. CDR3 loop: CAISELQHQETQYF. The CDR3 coding sequence is TGTGCCATCAGTGAGCTACAGCACCAAGAGACCCAGTACTTC.

The CDR3 nucleotides are TGCAGCGTGGCTACCCAAGGGGTCGAGCAGTACTTC. This gives the protein CSVATQGVEQYF. This rearrangement joins TRBV29-1 to TRBJ2-7, with D perhaps TRBD1 (5 bases). The CDR3 is made up of 12 amino acids. V lost 6 bases and J lost 6, with 15 bases in between. The germline V gene has CDR1 SQVTM and CDR2 ANQGSEA.